This T cell receptor (beta chain) came from a study of blood T cell repertoires in COVID-19. Germline CDR1 MNHEY, CDR2 SMNVEV (reference sequence). The ends lost 5 bases at V and 2 bases at J; junction bases unmatched: 4. The CDR3 is made up of 15 amino acids. Measured with immunoSEQ multiplex PCR; TCRdb has only the in-frame clones, and not every one. Of about 400,000 clones in the sample, around 92% are singletons; the top ten hold less than 2%. Sequenced: PBMCs or T cells enriched from blood (not recorded which). The chain employs TRBV27 and TRBJ2-1, with 9 bases lining up with TRBD1. The clonotype was recovered from a young woman who had recovered from COVID-19. The CDR3 DNA sequence: TGTGCCAGCAGTGTTCGGGACAGGGCCTACAATGAGCAGTTCTTC. It encodes CASSVRDRAYNEQFF.